The sequence of this T cell receptor (beta chain) was determined in a study of long-term antiretroviral therapy in people with HIV. Background on the study: Of all samples, the earliest predate the 2015 immediate-ART recommendation by about a decade.

This CDR3 is 11 amino acids long. Germline V gene sequence: CDR1 SQVTM, CDR2 ANQGSEA. Trimming shortened V by 3 bases and J by 3 bases, and 6 bases separated the two germline ends. Study-wide findings and caveats: Repertoires in HIV (unlike those of controls) had narrower CDR3 length ranges. Samples were collected from the mid-2000s to the late 2010s under possibly less effective ART regimens.

Concerning this clone: Its antigen is not known.

This was the immunoSEQ v3.0 assay at survey level. Sequenced by immunoSEQ multiplex PCR; TCRdb stores in-frame clones only, minus some. Here the sample spans under 45,000 clones, 80% being singletons. Post-ART PBMC samples numbered at least two per donor, and pre-ART ones at least one. J is TRBJ2-7 and V is TRBV29-1; D unclear. The sequence was obtained from a man aged 30 to 39 with HIV. The source material was unsorted PBMCs, sampled 3.4 years after starting antiretroviral therapy. The CDR3 DNA sequence: TGCAGCGTTGAGACGAGCTACGAGCAGTACTTC. Protein product: CSVETSYEQYF.